This T cell receptor (beta chain) was recovered during a study of blood T cell repertoires in COVID-19. Study-wide background: Specimens from acute and convalescent COVID-19 originated in the United States, Italy and Spain.

V was clipped by 2 bases and J by 8 bases, with 11 bases between them. The CDR3 sequence is 13 residues long. Germline V gives CDR1 KGHDR, CDR2 SFDVKD. This clone was detected once. Original methodology: Reference gene primers were amplified, and this amplification served to estimate nucleated cell counts. The assay was immunoSEQ multiplex PCR, and TCRdb's table has in-frame clones only and misses some. That table supplies the V and J calls and clone size; D and trimming were determined from the DNA. The sample has about 180,000 clones, roughly four fifths seen once. This sequence was found in a woman aged 70-85 years with COVID-19, enrolled during active disease. The chain has TRBV24-1 and TRBJ1-2, with no clear D. Specimen: peripheral blood. In DNA form, the CDR3 reads TGTGCCACCAGTGATTCAAACAGCCCCGGCTACACCTTC. Amino acids: CATSDSNSPGYTF.